These 26 T cell receptor beta chains were sequenced from one sample in a study of cytomegalovirus exposure and HLA in healthy donors (dated by TCRdb to about 2017). The library was generated by the immunoSEQ multiplex PCR assay. For the multiplex PCR, a mixture combining 60 forward primers for TCR Vbeta segments and 13 reverse primers for TCR Jbeta segments was used. The immuneACCESS repertoire file appears here via TCRdb, limited to in-frame rearrangements. These files lack a portion of the clones; in checked studies, under half of the deficit traces to unresolved V genes, and the cause of the others is not known. The table for this sample lists around 200,000 clones; less than 80% of them were counted only once. Of the sample, 4% to 4.5% falls within the top ten clones. Specimen: PBMCs. All receptors come from a woman aged 25 to 39 in good health and CMV-seropositive.

The V and J genes are TRBV5-8 and TRBJ2-7; 8 bases agree with TRBD2. Germline lookup yields CDR1 SGHTS and CDR2 YDEGEE. J lost 1 base, V lost 5 bases, and 5 bases had no gene match. The CDR3 sequence is 14 residues long. CDR3 DNA: TGTGCCAGCAGAAGTAGCGGGAATTCCTACGAGCAGTACTTC. This gives the protein CASRSSGNSYEQYF. The full variable domain, with the rest looked up from reference TRBV5-8 and TRBJ2-7, is EAGVTQSPTHLIKTRGQQATLRCSPISGHTSVYWYQQALGLGLQFLLWYDEGEERNRGNFPPRFSGRQFPNYSSELNVNALELEDSALYLCASRSSGNSYEQYFGPGTRLTVT.

The chain links TRBV4-1 to TRBJ1-5; 11 positions match TRBD1. The CDR3 is 15 amino acids. CDR1 is MGHRA and CDR2 is YSYEKL in the germline V gene. Germline trimming cut 1 base from V and 6 bases from J; bases unmatched to any gene: 2. This CDR3 is CASSQGGQGGQPQHF. The CDR3 DNA follows: TGCGCCAGCAGCCAAGGGGGACAGGGGGGTCAGCCCCAGCATTTT.

This chain joins TRBV5-6 and TRBJ1-1, with TRBD1 as a possible D gene (5 bases). Trimming took 6 bases from V and 6 from J, leaving 9 bases between them. The CDR3 has 11 amino acids. CDR1 is SGHDT and CDR2 is YYEEEE in the germline V gene. CDR3 sequence reads: CASMEGAEAFF. The CDR3 bases are TGTGCCAGCATGGAAGGGGCTGAAGCTTTCTTT.

The chain is built from TRBV6-5 and TRBJ1-6; D is possibly TRBD1 (5 bases). Trimming removed 2 bases from V and 7 bases from J, with 9 bases in between. From germline, CDR1 is MNHEY and CDR2 SVGAGI. The CDR3 length is 14 residues. The CDR3 sequence: CASSYEGRNSPLHF. CDR3 nucleotide sequence: TGTGCCAGCAGTTACGAGGGGAGGAATTCACCCCTCCACTTT.

This sequence joins TRBV27 and TRBJ2-7, with 7 bases identical to TRBD1. The V gene's germline CDR1 is MNHEY and CDR2 SMNVEV (reference sequence). The V gene end was trimmed by 6 bases and the J gene end by 3 bases; junction bases not matched to a gene: 14. The length of the CDR3 is 16 residues. In DNA form, the CDR3 reads TGTGCCAGCAGGACGAGAGCGGACAGGAAGAACTACGAGCAGTACTTC. Translating gives CASRTRADRKNYEQYF.

CDR3 protein: CAISETRGPGSYNEQFF. The CDR3 DNA reads as TGTGCCATCAGTGAGACTCGAGGGCCTGGGTCCTACAATGAGCAGTTCTTC. This chain joins TRBV10-3 and TRBJ2-1, with D possibly matching TRBD2 (5 bases). V lost 2 bases, J lost 1 base, and 15 bases lay in between. CDR1 and CDR2 from the germline V gene are ENHRY and SYGVKD. This CDR3 has 17 residues.

Notes on this clone: Distinct nucleotide sequences in the sample also encode this CDR3. The chain recombines TRBV29-1 with TRBJ2-2; 9 nucleotides align to TRBD2. V was clipped by 1 base and J by 7 bases; unmatched bases: 4. The germline V gene encodes CDR1 SQVTM and CDR2 ANQGSEA. CDR3 length equals 14 residues. CDR3 loop: CSVEGGRGNGELFF. CDR3 DNA sequence: TGCAGCGTTGAAGGCGGGAGGGGTAACGGGGAGCTGTTTTTT.

This clone has a single count. V and J are TRBV4-3 and TRBJ1-3; D is perhaps TRBD1 (6 bases). This CDR3 region has 15 residues. Trimming removed 3 bases at V and 1 base at J, with 10 bases between. Germline CDR1 reads LGHNA; CDR2 reads YSLEER. CDR3: CASSHGGASGNTIYF. Here the CDR3 DNA reads TGCGCCAGCAGCCATGGGGGCGCATCTGGAAACACCATATATTTT.

CDR3 sequence (DNA): TGTGCCAGCAGGTCCGTTAGGACAGGGGGCAATGAAGCTTTCTTT. Amino acids: CASRSVRTGGNEAFF. The chain employs TRBV27 and TRBJ1-1; 11 nucleotides line up with TRBD1. Germline lookup yields CDR1 MNHEY and CDR2 SMNVEV (reference sequence). Trimming took 6 bases from V and 7 from J; bases not matched to a gene: 10. This CDR3 is 15 amino acids long.

J is TRBJ2-1 and V is TRBV4-3, with 11 nucleotides matching TRBD2. The junction had 6 bases not matched to a gene; V was cut back by 0 bases and J by 2 bases. CDR3 length equals 18 residues. CDR1 and CDR2 from the germline V gene are LGHNA and YSLEER. As DNA, the CDR3 is TGCGCCAGCAGCCAAGAACTTCGACTAGCGGGGACCTACAATGAGCAGTTCTTC. Translation gives CASSQELRLAGTYNEQFF.

This clone was observed a few times. V is TRBV9 and J is TRBJ2-7; maybe TRBD1 (8 bases). This CDR3 is 15 amino acids long. Deletions cut 4 bases from V and 1 base from J, with 15 bases between. Germline CDR1 reads SGDLS; CDR2 reads YYNGEE. Written as DNA, the CDR3 is TGTGCCAGCAGCCACAGCGGGACAGGATCCTACGAGCAGTACTTC. Translating it yields CASSHSGTGSYEQYF.

The V and J genes are TRBV7-9 and TRBJ2-7; weak D call: TRBD2 (6 bases). Between the trimmed V and J ends, which lost 5 bases and 4 bases, there was a span of 18 bases. Germline CDR1 and CDR2: SEHNR and FQNEAQ (reference sequence). The CDR3 has 15 residues. The CDR3 sequence: CASSTAGGPGYEQYF. CDR3 sequence (DNA): TGTGCCAGCAGCACCGCCGGGGGACCTGGGTACGAGCAGTACTTC.

Only a few counts were recorded for this clone. V is TRBV29-1 and J is TRBJ2-1, with D maybe TRBD2 (6 bases). V shed 5 bases and J shed 3 bases, with 17 bases lying between them. Germline loops: CDR1 SQVTM, CDR2 ANQGSEA. This CDR3 has 15 amino acids. Here the CDR3 reads CSVSNSGTFYNEQFF. In DNA form, the CDR3 reads TGCAGCGTTTCAAATTCCGGGACTTTCTACAATGAGCAGTTCTTC.

This clone showed up just a few times. V gene TRBV7-9 combines with J gene TRBJ1-2; TRBD1 matches 8 bases. Per the germline V gene, CDR1 is SEHNR and CDR2 is FQNEAQ (reference sequence). The trim removed 4 bases at V and 4 bases at J, leaving 8 bases unmatched. The CDR3 is 15 amino acids. The CDR3 sequence is CASSSQTGTGYGYTF. DNA of the CDR3: TGTGCCAGCAGCTCACAAACCGGGACAGGCTATGGCTACACCTTC. The whole variable domain, filled in from reference TRBV7-9 and TRBJ1-2, reads DTGVSQNPRHKITKRGQNVTFRCDPISEHNRLYWYRQTLGQGPEFLTYFQNEAQLEKSRLLSDRFSAERPKGSFSTLEIQRTEQGDSAMYLCASSSQTGTGYGYTFGSGTRLTVV.

V and J are TRBV19 and TRBJ1-2; no firm D call. CDR1 is LNHDA, CDR2 SQIVND, per germline (reference sequence). This CDR3 has 14 amino acids. The germline V and J ends were trimmed by 5 bases and 7 bases, with 17 bases remaining between them. CDR3 protein: CASSFLGGSGGYTF. CDR3 sequence (DNA): TGTGCCAGTAGTTTCTTAGGAGGGTCTGGTGGCTACACCTTC.

The V and J genes are TRBV7-9 and TRBJ2-2; TRBD2 matches 8 bases. CDR1 is SEHNR, CDR2 FQNEAQ, per germline (reference sequence). V shed 2 bases and J 7 bases; nucleotides not matched to a gene: 6. CDR3 length: 15 residues. The CDR3 loop reads CASSLLREDIGELFF. The CDR3 DNA follows: TGTGCCAGCAGCTTATTGCGGGAGGACATCGGGGAGCTGTTTTTT. Drawing the rest from reference TRBV7-9 and TRBJ2-2, the complete variable domain is DTGVSQNPRHKITKRGQNVTFRCDPISEHNRLYWYRQTLGQGPEFLTYFQNEAQLEKSRLLSDRFSAERPKGSFSTLEIQRTEQGDSAMYLCASSLLREDIGELFFGEGSRLTVL.

Only a few counts were recorded for this clone. The CDR3 region is CASSLDDWDSLNEQFF. In DNA, the CDR3 is TGTGCCAGCAGCTTGGACGACTGGGACAGCCTCAATGAGCAGTTCTTC. The chain combines TRBV5-4 with TRBJ2-1, with TRBD1 identical over 7 bases. CDR1 is SGHNT, CDR2 YYREEE, per germline (reference sequence). J gave up 6 bases and V 0 bases, and 9 bases lay outside the gene matches. CDR3 length equals 16 residues.

This clone has a handful of counts. The genes are TRBV10-3 and TRBJ2-4; the match to TRBD2 covers 7 bases. Germline V gene data show CDR1 as ENHRY and CDR2 as SYGVKD. CDR3 length: 12 amino acids. V was clipped by 8 bases and J by 6 bases; unmatched bases: 4. The CDR3 protein is CAIPAGVNIQYF. The DNA for the CDR3 is TGTGCCATCCCTGCGGGAGTAAACATTCAGTACTTC.

The genes are TRBV5-4 and TRBJ1-2, with D hard to call. V shed 2 bases and J shed 0 bases, with 14 bases lying between them. The CDR3 totals 16 residues. Germline-derived CDR1 and CDR2 are SGHNT and YYREEE (reference sequence). As DNA, the CDR3 is TGTGCCAGCAGCTTAGTCGGGGTTGGAACTAACTATGGCTACACCTTC. This gives the protein CASSLVGVGTNYGYTF.

The chain joins TRBV7-9 to TRBJ2-5, with 13 bases lining up with TRBD2. CDR3 size: 19 residues. The germline V gene has CDR1 SEHNR and CDR2 FQNEAQ (reference sequence). Trimming at V came to 5 bases and at J to 4 bases, leaving 16 bases not matched to a gene. CDR3 DNA sequence: TGTGCCAGCAGCCCCCGGCCTTTTCGGACTAGCGGGAGTTCAGAGACCCAGTACTTC. This encodes CASSPRPFRTSGSSETQYF. Drawing the rest from reference TRBV7-9 and TRBJ2-5, the complete variable domain is DTGVSQNPRHKITKRGQNVTFRCDPISEHNRLYWYRQTLGQGPEFLTYFQNEAQLEKSRLLSDRFSAERPKGSFSTLEIQRTEQGDSAMYLCASSPRPFRTSGSSETQYFGPGTRLLVL.

The rearrangement joins TRBV2 to TRBJ1-5; the D is unclear. Germline CDR1 reads SNHLY; CDR2 reads FYNNEI. The CDR3 runs to 14 residues. The V end was cut by 0 bases, the J end by 4 bases, with 7 bases between. CDR3 sequence (DNA): TGTGCCAGCAGTGAAGCCCGAGGAAATCAGCCCCAGCATTTT. Translated, it gives CASSEARGNQPQHF.

The chain couples TRBV27 to TRBJ2-5; no clear D. TRBJ2-7 explains the end of the DNA better; the J call may be wrong. Germline V gene lookup returns CDR1 MNHEY and CDR2 SMNVEV (reference sequence). CDR3 size: 13 residues. The CDR3, as DNA: TGTGCCAGCAGTTTTACCACTTCCCACGAGCAGTACTTC. Its translation is CASSFTTSHEQYF.

This clone was picked up one time. This rearrangement joins TRBV9 to TRBJ1-1, with 10 bases aligning to TRBD1. Trimming took 3 bases from V and 6 from J; bases not matched to a gene: 5. This CDR3 comprises 14 residues. Germline V CDR1 and CDR2: SGDLS, YYNGEE. The CDR3: CASSAGTGVAEAFF. CDR3 DNA: TGTGCCAGCAGCGCCGGGACAGGGGTGGCTGAAGCTTTCTTT.

About this clone itself: Other DNA sequences from this sample encode an identical CDR3 as well. This chain connects TRBV5-6 to TRBJ2-7; 10 nucleotides agree with TRBD2. The CDR3 sequence is 16 residues long. Per germline, CDR1 SGHDT and CDR2 YYEEEE. The ends lost 4 bases at V and 3 bases at J; junction bases unmatched: 10. The CDR3 spells CASSPDGSGRIYEQYF. The CDR3 coding sequence is TGTGCCAGCAGCCCCGACGGTAGCGGGAGGATCTACGAGCAGTACTTC.

CDR3 residues: CASSLGGPYEQYF. Here the CDR3 DNA reads TGTGCCAGCAGCCTGGGGGGCCCCTACGAGCAGTACTTC. This chain uses TRBV5-6 with TRBJ2-7; either TRBD1 or TRBD2 may fit D (6 bases each). This CDR3 comprises 13 residues. The ends were cut back, 4 bases at V and 2 bases at J, with 10 bases in the middle. Germline CDR1 SGHDT, CDR2 YYEEEE.

The chain couples TRBV7-2 to TRBJ2-7, with 7 positions matching TRBD2. The CDR3 is 16 residues long. Trimming removed 2 bases from V and 3 bases from J; junction bases left unmatched: 10. Germline CDR1 and CDR2: SGHTA and FQGNSA. The CDR3 nucleotides are TGTGCCAGCAGCTTATCTGGTGCGGGGGATGTCTACGAGCAGTACTTC. Its protein is CASSLSGAGDVYEQYF.